The rows below give T cell receptor beta chains drawn from one sample of a study of cytomegalovirus exposure and HLA in healthy donors. Some clones are missing from TCRdb's copy, which holds only in-frame ones; the method was immunoSEQ multiplex PCR. The sample contains under 200,000 clones, 75% to 85% of which appear only once. The source material was PBMCs. The receptor set was obtained from a woman aged 18 to 35 in good health and CMV-seronegative. Each CDR3 is given with its conserved first and last residue. D genes are given only for firm matches. A row's size may be missing; if present it is once, few, many or a size class.

J | D | size | V | length | CDR3 | DNA
TRBJ2-7 | TRBD1 | NA | TRBV2 | 14 | CASRGADRVAEQYF | TGTGCCAGCAGGGGGGCGGACAGGGTGGCCGAGCAGTACTTC
TRBJ1-5 | TRBD1 | NA | TRBV10-2 | 17 | CASRPGQGPRSDQPQHF | TGCGCCAGCAGGCCGGGACAGGGGCCTCGGTCAGATCAGCCCCAGCATTTT
TRBJ2-3 | TRBD1 | NA | TRBV10-3 | 17 | CAISDPGQARGTDTQYF | TGTGCCATCAGTGACCCCGGACAGGCGAGAGGCACAGATACGCAGTATTTT
TRBJ2-2 | NA | NA | TRBV28 | 15 | CASSRDQGRAGELFF | TGTGCCAGCAGTCGCGACCAGGGTAGAGCCGGGGAGCTGTTTTTT
TRBJ1-2 | NA | once | TRBV19 | 12 | CASREQGYGYTF | TGTGCCAGTAGGGAACAGGGCTATGGCTACACCTTC
TRBJ2-1 | TRBD2 | NA | TRBV6-6 | 15 | CASRDSGSGYDEQFF | TGTGCCAGCAGAGATAGCGGGAGTGGGTACGATGAGCAGTTCTTC
TRBJ1-1 | NA | NA | TRBV11-2 | 15 | CASSLVSLGYTEAFF | TGTGCCAGCAGCTTAGTCTCCCTCGGGTACACTGAAGCTTTCTTT
TRBJ1-5 | TRBD1 | few | TRBV5-5 | 18 | CASSLVIQGGYGNQPQHF | TGTGCCAGCAGCTTGGTGATCCAGGGGGGCTACGGCAATCAGCCCCAGCATTTT
TRBJ1-1 | TRBD1 | once | TRBV7-3 | 13 | CASSLQQGAEAFF | TGTGCCAGCAGCTTGCAACAGGGGGCTGAAGCTTTCTTT
TRBJ2-1 | NA | NA | TRBV5-5 | 15 | CASSLVVVAYNEQFF | TGTGCCAGCAGCTTGGTGGTAGTCGCCTACAATGAGCAGTTCTTC
TRBJ1-1 | NA | NA | TRBV21-1 | 13 | CASRLQGRTEAFF | TGTGCCAGCAGACTACAGGGTCGGACTGAAGCTTTCTTT
TRBJ2-5 | TRBD1 | NA | TRBV2 | 15 | CASSYGTGGQETQYF | TGTGCCAGCAGTTATGGGACAGGGGGGCAAGAGACCCAGTACTTC
TRBJ1-5 | NA | NA | TRBV29-1 | 15 | CSVSAGGSGNQPQHF | TGCAGCGTTTCCGCCGGGGGAAGCGGCAATCAGCCCCAGCATTTT
TRBJ1-5 | NA | few | TRBV28 | 13 | CASKGRDRQPQHF | TGTGCCAGCAAGGGCAGGGATAGACAGCCCCAGCATTTT
TRBJ2-2 | NA | NA | TRBV10-2 | 13 | CASSEQGLGELFF | TGCGCCAGCAGTGAGCAGGGGCTCGGGGAGCTGTTTTTT
TRBJ2-6 | NA | NA | TRBV6-5 | 16 | CASSYSLGAGANVLTF | TGTGCCAGCAGTTACTCGCTCGGGGCTGGGGCCAACGTCCTGACTTTC
TRBJ2-1 | TRBD2 | NA | TRBV7-2 | 17 | CASSPQTSASSYNEQFF | TGTGCCAGCAGCCCTCAGACTAGCGCGAGCTCCTACAATGAGCAGTTCTTC
TRBJ1-1 | NA | few | TRBV4-2 | 13 | CASSPEANTEAFF | TGTGCCAGCAGCCCCGAGGCGAACACTGAAGCTTTCTTT
TRBJ2-2 | TRBD2 | NA | TRBV6-4 | 14 | CASSEAGNTGELFF | TGTGCCAGCAGTGAAGCGGGAAACACCGGGGAGCTGTTTTTT
TRBJ2-7 | TRBD1 | NA | TRBV10-2 | 16 | CASRDPGQGGSYEQYF | TGCGCCAGCAGAGACCCGGGACAGGGGGGCTCCTACGAGCAGTACTTC
TRBJ1-2 | TRBD1 | NA | TRBV5-1 | 17 | CASSPIHPGQGNYGYTF | TGCGCCAGCAGCCCCATCCACCCGGGACAGGGGAACTATGGCTACACCTTC
TRBJ2-7 | TRBD1 | once | TRBV6-5 | 14 | CASSHDRVSYEQYF | TGTGCCAGCAGCCACGACAGGGTCTCCTACGAGCAGTACTTC
TRBJ1-2 | NA | NA | TRBV6-5 | 16 | CASSYRGTGGGYGYTF | TGTGCCAGCAGTTACCGGGGGACGGGCGGGGGCTATGGCTACACCTTC
TRBJ1-5 | NA | NA | TRBV6-5 | 14 | CASSGGVAGQPQHF | TGTGCCAGCAGTGGAGGGGTGGCTGGTCAGCCCCAGCATTTT
TRBJ2-7 | NA | NA | TRBV5-1 | 13 | CASSADRYYEQYF | TGCGCCAGCAGCGCCGACAGGTACTACGAGCAGTACTTC
TRBJ2-2 | NA | NA | TRBV5-1 | 17 | CASSLSFARSNTGELFF | TGCGCCAGCAGCTTGTCTTTCGCGCGGTCGAACACCGGGGAGCTGTTTTTT
TRBJ1-6 | NA | once | TRBV5-1 | 16 | CASSLVSGSGNSPLHF | TGCGCCAGCAGCTTGGTTTCAGGGTCAGGAAATTCACCCCTCCACTTT
TRBJ2-1 | NA | NA | TRBV18 | 16 | CASSSRRDKAYNEQFF | TGTGCCAGCTCCTCTCGCCGGGACAAGGCCTACAATGAGCAGTTCTTC
TRBJ1-6 | TRBD1 | NA | TRBV27 | 15 | CASSWGQGGNSPLHF | TGTGCCAGCAGTTGGGGACAGGGGGGTAATTCACCCCTCCACTTT
TRBJ1-2 | TRBD1 | once | TRBV6-5 | 14 | CASNEQGGIGGYTF | TGTGCCAGCAATGAACAGGGGGGGATTGGTGGCTACACCTTC
TRBJ1-5 | NA | NA | TRBV21-1 | 16 | CASSKGRTAPGQPQHF | TGTGCCAGCAGCAAAGGTCGAACAGCCCCAGGTCAGCCCCAGCATTTT
TRBJ2-1 | TRBD1 | NA | TRBV10-1 | 14 | CASSGGQIYNEQFF | TGCGCCAGCAGTGGGGGACAGATCTACAATGAGCAGTTCTTC
TRBJ1-1 | NA | NA | TRBV28 | 15 | CASSTPRSTFTEAFF | TGTGCCAGCAGCACCCCTCGGAGCACTTTTACTGAAGCTTTCTTT
TRBJ2-7 | NA | NA | TRBV5-1 | 14 | CASSFQGSPYEQYF | TGCGCCAGCAGCTTTCAGGGTTCGCCCTACGAGCAGTACTTC
TRBJ1-1 | NA | NA | TRBV19 | 13 | CASSRSGVSEAFF | TGTGCCAGTAGTAGATCTGGAGTGTCTGAAGCTTTCTTT